This T cell receptor beta chain was captured in a study of blood T cell repertoires in COVID-19. The wider study: Acute and convalescent COVID-19 samples came from the United States, Italy and Spain. Sample material is recorded as cDNA or gDNA derived from T cells, B-cell-depleted T cells, or PBMCs.

How the authors handled the data: The assay estimated nucleated cells by amplifying reference gene primers. The assay was immunoSEQ multiplex PCR, and TCRdb's table has in-frame clones only and misses some. D and trimming come from the DNA, and the V and J calls and clone size come from that table. The data show 250,000 or so clones, about 89% seen once. The clonotype originates from a middle-aged woman who had recovered from COVID-19. Sequencing input: peripheral blood.

The CDR3 DNA follows: TGTGCCAGCCGCGACAGGGACAAAAACATTCAGTACTTC. Translating gives CASRDRDKNIQYF. The genes are TRBV6-5 and TRBJ2-4; 7 bases agree with TRBD1. Per germline, CDR1 MNHEY and CDR2 SVGAGI. The CDR3 length is 13 residues. V gave up 8 bases and J gave up 3 bases; unmatched junction bases: 4.